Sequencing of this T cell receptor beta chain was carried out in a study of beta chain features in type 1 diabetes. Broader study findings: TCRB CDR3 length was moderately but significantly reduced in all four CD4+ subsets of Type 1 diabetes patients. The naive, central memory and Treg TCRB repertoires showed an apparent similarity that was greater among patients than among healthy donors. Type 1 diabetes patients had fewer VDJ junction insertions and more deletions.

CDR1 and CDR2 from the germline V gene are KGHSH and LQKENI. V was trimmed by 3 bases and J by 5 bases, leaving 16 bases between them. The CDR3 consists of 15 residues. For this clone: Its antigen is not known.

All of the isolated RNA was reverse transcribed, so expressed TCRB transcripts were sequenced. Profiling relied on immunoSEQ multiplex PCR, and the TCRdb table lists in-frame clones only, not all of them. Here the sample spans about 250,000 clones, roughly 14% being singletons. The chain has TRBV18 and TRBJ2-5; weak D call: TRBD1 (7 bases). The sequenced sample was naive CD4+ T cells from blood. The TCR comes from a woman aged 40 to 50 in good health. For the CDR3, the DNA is TGTGCCAGCTCACCCGGGACAGCGGGCCCGGAGACCCAGTACTTC. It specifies CASSPGTAGPETQYF.